Listed below are T cell receptor beta chains from one sample, sequenced in a study of blood T cell repertoires in COVID-19. Data came from immunoSEQ multiplex PCR; TCRdb stores just in-frame clones and leaves some out. This sample has about 220,000 clones, with about 80% found just once. Sequences were obtained from peripheral blood. The receptors stem from a woman aged 60-75 years with acute or convalescent COVID-19. The CDR3 runs from the conserved cysteine through the conserved F or W. The order of the fields is J gene, clone size, D gene, V gene, CDR3 protein, CDR3 DNA. A D gene is named only where the DNA matches it firmly. Size tells how often a clone was seen (once, few, many) or the class of an expanded clone, and some rows leave it out.

J gene: TRBJ2-5; clone size: many; D gene: .; V gene: TRBV5-6; CDR3 protein: CASSPGLTTETQYF; CDR3 DNA: TGTGCCAGCAGCCCGGGACTGACGACCGAGACCCAGTACTTC
J gene: TRBJ2-5; clone size: .; D gene: TRBD1; V gene: TRBV4-1; CDR3 protein: CASRQTGVGKETQYF; CDR3 DNA: TGCGCCAGCAGACAGACAGGGGTGGGAAAAGAGACCCAGTACTTC
J gene: TRBJ1-5; clone size: .; D gene: TRBD1; V gene: TRBV2; CDR3 protein: CASTRDRGHDQPQHF; CDR3 DNA: TGTGCCAGCACCCGGGACAGGGGGCATGATCAGCCCCAGCATTTT
J gene: TRBJ1-4; clone size: .; D gene: TRBD1; V gene: TRBV5-6; CDR3 protein: CASSFERTGFNEKLFF; CDR3 DNA: TGTGCCAGCAGCTTCGAACGGACAGGATTTAATGAAAAACTGTTTTTT
J gene: TRBJ1-5; clone size: .; D gene: .; V gene: TRBV27; CDR3 protein: CASSLRGALAGNQPQHF; CDR3 DNA: TGTGCCAGCAGTTTAAGAGGTGCACTCGCCGGGAATCAGCCCCAGCATTTT
J gene: TRBJ1-3; clone size: .; D gene: TRBD1; V gene: TRBV10-3; CDR3 protein: CAISKDRVFSGNTIYF; CDR3 DNA: TGTGCCATCAGTAAGGACAGGGTCTTCTCTGGAAACACCATATATTTT
J gene: TRBJ1-2; clone size: few; D gene: .; V gene: TRBV4-1; CDR3 protein: CASSQEPQGLLRIYGYTF; CDR3 DNA: TGCGCCAGCAGCCAAGAGCCGCAGGGTCTCCTCCGTATCTATGGCTACACCTTC
J gene: TRBJ2-1; clone size: .; D gene: .; V gene: TRBV7-7; CDR3 protein: CASSLSPERNNEQFF; CDR3 DNA: TGTGCCAGCAGCTTATCACCTGAGCGGAACAATGAGCAGTTCTTC
J gene: TRBJ1-1; clone size: .; D gene: TRBD1; V gene: TRBV19; CDR3 protein: CASSKSQQGATEAFF; CDR3 DNA: TGTGCCAGTAGTAAAAGTCAACAGGGGGCCACTGAAGCTTTCTTT
J gene: TRBJ1-2; clone size: .; D gene: .; V gene: TRBV5-6; CDR3 protein: CASSAEAGRSYGYTF; CDR3 DNA: TGTGCCAGCAGCGCGGAAGCCGGGAGAAGCTATGGCTACACCTTC
J gene: TRBJ1-1; clone size: .; D gene: .; V gene: TRBV5-5; CDR3 protein: CASSSRIRTGTEAFF; CDR3 DNA: TGTGCCAGCAGCTCCCGAATTAGAACAGGGACCGAAGCTTTCTTT
J gene: TRBJ1-6; clone size: once; D gene: .; V gene: TRBV6-1; CDR3 protein: CASSPAGDNSPLHF; CDR3 DNA: TGTGCCAGCAGTCCGGCAGGGGATAATTCACCCCTCCACTTT
J gene: TRBJ1-2; clone size: .; D gene: .; V gene: TRBV19; CDR3 protein: CASSLGGPNPLYGYTF; CDR3 DNA: TGTGCCAGTAGTCTGGGGGGGCCAAATCCCCTCTATGGCTACACCTTC
J gene: TRBJ2-7; clone size: .; D gene: .; V gene: TRBV11-2; CDR3 protein: CASSSTGKYEQYF; CDR3 DNA: TGTGCCAGCAGCTCGACTGGAAAGTACGAGCAGTACTTC
J gene: TRBJ1-4; clone size: .; D gene: .; V gene: TRBV18; CDR3 protein: CASSRGQNEKLFF; CDR3 DNA: TGTGCCAGCTCACGGGGACAAAATGAAAAACTGTTTTTT
J gene: TRBJ2-1; clone size: few; D gene: TRBD1; V gene: TRBV19; CDR3 protein: CASSSLPGQARLEQFF; CDR3 DNA: TGTGCCAGTAGCAGTTTACCGGGACAGGCCCGCCTGGAGCAGTTCTTC
J gene: TRBJ1-4; clone size: .; D gene: .; V gene: TRBV28; CDR3 protein: CASSLEKEKLFF; CDR3 DNA: TGTGCCAGCAGTTTGGAGAAGGAAAAACTGTTTTTT
J gene: TRBJ2-2; clone size: .; D gene: .; V gene: TRBV19; CDR3 protein: CASSIGSGSTGELFF; CDR3 DNA: TGTGCCAGTAGTATCGGCTCCGGGTCCACCGGGGAGCTGTTTTTT
J gene: TRBJ1-1; clone size: .; D gene: .; V gene: TRBV2; CDR3 protein: CASRMGGRFGEAFF; CDR3 DNA: TGTGCCAGCAGAATGGGGGGTAGGTTCGGTGAAGCTTTCTTT
J gene: TRBJ1-6; clone size: few; D gene: .; V gene: TRBV3-1/TRBV3-2; CDR3 protein: CASSQVFASGGPDNSPLHF; CDR3 DNA: TGTGCCAGCAGCCAAGTCTTCGCGTCGGGGGGGCCTGATAATTCACCCCTCCACTTT
J gene: TRBJ1-6; clone size: once; D gene: TRBD1; V gene: TRBV6-5; CDR3 protein: CASRSGTAGVSLHF; CDR3 DNA: TGTGCCAGCAGGTCCGGGACAGCAGGGGTGTCCCTCCACTTT
J gene: TRBJ2-3; clone size: .; D gene: TRBD2; V gene: TRBV27; CDR3 protein: CASSLLAGADTQYF; CDR3 DNA: TGTGCCAGCAGTCTGCTAGCGGGGGCAGATACGCAGTATTTT
J gene: TRBJ2-1; clone size: .; D gene: TRBD2; V gene: TRBV27; CDR3 protein: CASIHLPGGYHNEQFF; CDR3 DNA: TGTGCCAGCATCCACCTCCCCGGGGGGTACCACAATGAGCAGTTCTTC
J gene: TRBJ2-1; clone size: once; D gene: TRBD2; V gene: TRBV10-3; CDR3 protein: CAISEYLAGGFYNEQFF; CDR3 DNA: TGTGCCATCAGTGAGTACCTAGCGGGGGGGTTCTACAATGAGCAGTTCTTC
J gene: TRBJ2-3; clone size: once; D gene: .; V gene: TRBV5-6; CDR3 protein: CASSLFYPSTDTQYF; CDR3 DNA: TGTGCCAGCAGCTTGTTTTATCCTAGCACAGATACGCAGTATTTT
J gene: TRBJ1-3; clone size: .; D gene: .; V gene: TRBV9; CDR3 protein: CASSAEPQGSGNTIYF; CDR3 DNA: TGTGCCAGCAGCGCAGAACCACAGGGATCCGGAAACACCATATATTTT
J gene: TRBJ1-4; clone size: .; D gene: .; V gene: TRBV7-2; CDR3 protein: CASSRDGGSEKLFF; CDR3 DNA: TGTGCCAGCAGCCGGGACGGCGGGAGTGAAAAACTGTTTTTT
J gene: TRBJ1-6; clone size: once; D gene: TRBD1; V gene: TRBV28; CDR3 protein: CASRGKTGENSPLHF; CDR3 DNA: TGTGCCAGCAGAGGCAAGACAGGGGAAAATTCACCCCTCCACTTT
J gene: TRBJ1-4; clone size: .; D gene: .; V gene: TRBV6-5; CDR3 protein: CASSHDSLNEKLFF; CDR3 DNA: TGTGCCAGCAGTCATGACAGCCTCAATGAAAAACTGTTTTTT
J gene: TRBJ2-1; clone size: .; D gene: TRBD2; V gene: TRBV5-1; CDR3 protein: CASSPHGGNTYNEQFF; CDR3 DNA: TGCGCCAGCAGCCCCCACGGGGGGAATACCTACAATGAGCAGTTCTTC
J gene: TRBJ1-1; clone size: once; D gene: TRBD1; V gene: TRBV11-1; CDR3 protein: CASSATGGQVTEAFF; CDR3 DNA: TGTGCCAGCAGCGCAACAGGGGGCCAGGTCACTGAAGCTTTCTTT
J gene: TRBJ2-1; clone size: .; D gene: TRBD2; V gene: TRBV7-2; CDR3 protein: CASSATSGGGEQFF; CDR3 DNA: TGTGCCAGCAGCGCAACTAGCGGGGGAGGTGAGCAGTTCTTC
J gene: TRBJ1-3; clone size: .; D gene: .; V gene: TRBV18; CDR3 protein: CASSPYSSGNTIYF; CDR3 DNA: TGTGCCAGCTCACCCTACAGCTCTGGAAACACCATATATTTT
J gene: TRBJ2-7; clone size: once; D gene: .; V gene: TRBV6-2/TRBV6-3; CDR3 protein: CASSYSSEQYF; CDR3 DNA: TGTGCCAGCAGTTATAGCTCCGAGCAGTACTTC
J gene: TRBJ2-3; clone size: .; D gene: TRBD2; V gene: TRBV5-1; CDR3 protein: CASSSTSGGAGGQYF; CDR3 DNA: TGCGCCAGCAGCTCGACTAGCGGGGGGGCCGGGGGGCAGTATTTT
J gene: TRBJ2-1; clone size: .; D gene: .; V gene: TRBV6-5; CDR3 protein: CASSARGAREQFF; CDR3 DNA: TGTGCCAGCTCTGCACGGGGGGCCAGGGAGCAGTTCTTC
J gene: TRBJ2-3; clone size: .; D gene: .; V gene: TRBV3-1/TRBV3-2; CDR3 protein: CASSVLLGADTQYF; CDR3 DNA: TGTGCCAGCAGCGTTCTTCTAGGCGCAGATACGCAGTATTTT
J gene: TRBJ2-7; clone size: .; D gene: TRBD1; V gene: TRBV5-1; CDR3 protein: CASSFGTGGYEQYF; CDR3 DNA: TGCGCCAGCAGCTTCGGGACAGGGGGCTACGAGCAGTACTTC
J gene: TRBJ2-7; clone size: .; D gene: TRBD1; V gene: TRBV6-5; CDR3 protein: CASSQQGNEQYF; CDR3 DNA: TGTGCCAGCAGCCAACAGGGGAACGAGCAGTACTTC
J gene: TRBJ1-1; clone size: few; D gene: .; V gene: TRBV5-1; CDR3 protein: CASSLNAANTEAFF; CDR3 DNA: TGCGCCAGCAGCCTCAACGCGGCGAACACTGAAGCTTTCTTT
J gene: TRBJ1-1; clone size: .; D gene: .; V gene: TRBV18; CDR3 protein: CASSPGIINTEAFF; CDR3 DNA: TGTGCCAGCTCACCAGGCATTATTAACACTGAAGCTTTCTTT
J gene: TRBJ1-4; clone size: .; D gene: .; V gene: TRBV3-1/TRBV3-2; CDR3 protein: CASSRQGEEKLFF; CDR3 DNA: TGTGCCAGCAGCCGGCAGGGTGAAGAAAAACTGTTTTTT
J gene: TRBJ2-1; clone size: .; D gene: .; V gene: TRBV20-1; CDR3 protein: CSASIETSYNEQFF; CDR3 DNA: TGCAGTGCTAGTATCGAAACTTCCTACAATGAGCAGTTCTTC
J gene: TRBJ1-1; clone size: .; D gene: TRBD1; V gene: TRBV27; CDR3 protein: CASSPGQVGLGTEAFF; CDR3 DNA: TGTGCCAGCAGTCCGGGACAGGTCGGGTTAGGGACTGAAGCTTTCTTT
J gene: TRBJ1-2; clone size: .; D gene: TRBD1; V gene: TRBV4-2; CDR3 protein: CASSQEGQDGYTF; CDR3 DNA: TGTGCCAGCAGCCAAGAGGGACAGGATGGCTACACCTTC
J gene: TRBJ1-3; clone size: .; D gene: TRBD1; V gene: TRBV18; CDR3 protein: CASSAGTGGANTIYF; CDR3 DNA: TGTGCCAGCTCAGCCGGGACAGGCGGGGCGAACACCATATATTTT